This is a list of T cell receptor beta chains from one sample in a study of blood T cell repertoires in COVID-19. Generated by immunoSEQ multiplex PCR, the TCRdb table keeps only in-frame clones and is missing some. The sample has 35,000 to 50,000 clones, approximately 90% seen once. The source material was peripheral blood. The receptors stem from a man aged 65 to 79 with active COVID-19. The conserved cysteine and the conserved F or W are not part of the CDR3 here.

TRBV7-2 | 10 | ASSDNRVGYT
TRBV6-5 | 11 | ASTPGLGQPQH
TRBV5-5 | 14 | ASSHTLEGANTEAF
TRBV10-2 | 13 | ASSEPGQGVYEQY
TRBV6-5 | 9 | ASLSSFEAF
TRBV28 | 12 | AGNPGQTNYGYT
TRBV7-2 | 15 | ASSLLSVPSPTDTQY
TRBV25-1 | 11 | ASSAGEGYGYT
TRBV7-9 | 9 | ASEGGRELF
TRBV29-1 | 12 | SVVDRGSSYEQY
TRBV19 | 12 | ASSLSWGGNTIY
TRBV5-4 | 13 | ASSLSGGPNYGYT
TRBV19 | 15 | ASSQGGSRGNNQPQH
TRBV2 | 14 | ASTAVRDSGANVLT
TRBV11-2 | 13 | ASSSGQPGIYEQY
TRBV9 | 11 | ASSVGPDTEAF
TRBV7-9 | 13 | ASSSPTDLNTEAF
TRBV2 | 13 | ASSESTQSNTEAF
TRBV6-1 | 15 | ASSARDRDFGKHGYT
TRBV9 | 15 | ASSVRGEGSENTEAF
TRBV2 | 13 | ASSRDRASSTEAF
TRBV6-2/TRBV6-3 | 9 | ASSRVETQY
TRBV7-2 | 12 | ASSLAALEETQY
TRBV19 | 14 | ASRLGGTTGGYGYT